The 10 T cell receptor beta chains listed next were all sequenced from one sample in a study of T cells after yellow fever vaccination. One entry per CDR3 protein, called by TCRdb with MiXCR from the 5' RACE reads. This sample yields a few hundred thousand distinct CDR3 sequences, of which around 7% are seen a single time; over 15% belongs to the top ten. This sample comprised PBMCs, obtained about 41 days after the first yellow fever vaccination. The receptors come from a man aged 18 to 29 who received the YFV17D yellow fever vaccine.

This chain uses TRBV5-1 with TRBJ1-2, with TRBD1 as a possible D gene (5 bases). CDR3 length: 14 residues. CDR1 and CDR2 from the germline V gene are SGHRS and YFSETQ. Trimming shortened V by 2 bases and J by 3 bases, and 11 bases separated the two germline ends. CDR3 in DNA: TGCGCCAGCAGCTTCGGAGGGGACGACTATGGCTACACCTTC. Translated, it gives CASSFGGDDYGYTF.

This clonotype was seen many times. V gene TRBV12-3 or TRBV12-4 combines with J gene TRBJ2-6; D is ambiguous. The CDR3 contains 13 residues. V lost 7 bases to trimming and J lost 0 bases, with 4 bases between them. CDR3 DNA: TGTGCCAGCACTTACTCTGGGGCCAACGTCCTGACTTTC. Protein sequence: CASTYSGANVLTF.

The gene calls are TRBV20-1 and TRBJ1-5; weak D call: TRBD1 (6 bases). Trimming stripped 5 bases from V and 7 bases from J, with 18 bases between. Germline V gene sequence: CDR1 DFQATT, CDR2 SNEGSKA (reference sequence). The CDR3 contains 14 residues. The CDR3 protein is CSAPLGGLGQPQHF. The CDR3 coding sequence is TGCAGTGCTCCGCTCGGGGGGCTAGGGCAGCCCCAGCATTTT.

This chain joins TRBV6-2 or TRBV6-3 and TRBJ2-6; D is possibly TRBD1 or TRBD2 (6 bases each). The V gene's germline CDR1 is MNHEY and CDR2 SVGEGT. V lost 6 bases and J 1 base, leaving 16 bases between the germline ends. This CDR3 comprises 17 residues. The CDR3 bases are TGTGCCAGCAGCCACTCCGGGGGCCGATCTGGGGCCAACGTCCTGACTTTC. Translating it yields CASSHSGGRSGANVLTF.

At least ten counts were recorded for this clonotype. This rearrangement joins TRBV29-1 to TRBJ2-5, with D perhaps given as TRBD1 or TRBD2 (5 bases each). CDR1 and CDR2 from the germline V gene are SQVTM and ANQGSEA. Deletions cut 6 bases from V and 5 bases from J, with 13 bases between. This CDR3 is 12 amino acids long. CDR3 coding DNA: TGCAGCGTGGCACAAGGGACGGAGACCCAGTACTTC. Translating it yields CSVAQGTETQYF.

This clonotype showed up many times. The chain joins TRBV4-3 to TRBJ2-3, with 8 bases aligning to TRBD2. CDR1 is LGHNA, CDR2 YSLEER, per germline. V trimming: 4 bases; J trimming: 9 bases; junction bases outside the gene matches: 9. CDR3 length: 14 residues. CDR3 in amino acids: CASSRGGSGDTQYF. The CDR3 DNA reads TGCGCCAGCAGCCGAGGAGGTAGCGGGGACACGCAGTATTTT.

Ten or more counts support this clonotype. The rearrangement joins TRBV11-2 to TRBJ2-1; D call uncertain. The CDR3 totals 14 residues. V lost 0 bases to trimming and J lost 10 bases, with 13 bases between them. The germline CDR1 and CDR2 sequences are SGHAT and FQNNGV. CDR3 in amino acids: CASSLDSARPEQFF. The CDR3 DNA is TGTGCCAGCAGCTTAGATTCGGCGCGCCCCGAGCAGTTCTTC.

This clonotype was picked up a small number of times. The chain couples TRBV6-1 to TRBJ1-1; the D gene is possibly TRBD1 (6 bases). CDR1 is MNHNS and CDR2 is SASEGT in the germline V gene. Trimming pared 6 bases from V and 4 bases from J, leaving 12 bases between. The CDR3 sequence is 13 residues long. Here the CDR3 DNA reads TGTGCCAGCAGGCAGGGGTTTGCCACTGAAGCTTTCTTT. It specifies CASRQGFATEAFF.

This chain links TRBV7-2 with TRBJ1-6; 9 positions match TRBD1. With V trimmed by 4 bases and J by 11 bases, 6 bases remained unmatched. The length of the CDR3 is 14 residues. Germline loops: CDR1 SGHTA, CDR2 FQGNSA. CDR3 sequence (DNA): TGTGCCAGCAGCTCGGGACAGGGTCTCCCACCCCTCCACTTT. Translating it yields CASSSGQGLPPLHF.

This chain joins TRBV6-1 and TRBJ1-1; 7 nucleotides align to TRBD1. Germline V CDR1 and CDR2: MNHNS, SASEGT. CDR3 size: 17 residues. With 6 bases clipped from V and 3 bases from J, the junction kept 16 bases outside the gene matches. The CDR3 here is CASRPTGLNKADTEAFF. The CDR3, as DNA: TGTGCCAGCAGGCCGACAGGGTTGAATAAGGCTGACACTGAAGCTTTCTTT.